The T cell receptor (beta chain) described here comes from a study of T cells in Graves' hyperthyroidism and ophthalmopathy. Study-level background: It was at initial diagnosis, before any treatment, that peripheral blood was collected.

Points from the study as a whole: Most clonotypes expanded in thyroid above 0.001 were likewise present in blood.

Trimming shortened V by 1 base and J by 1 base, and 11 bases separated the two germline ends. CDR3 size: 15 residues. Germline V CDR1 and CDR2: SGHRS, YFSETQ. In this sample, this clonotype turned up many times. The target antigen is unknown. TCR beta CDR3 regions were amplified from RNA transcripts. The TCR CDR3 first-round RT-PCR relied on the HTBI primer set. TCRdb reprocessed the multiplex PCR reads with MiXCR, giving one entry per CDR3 protein. The sample holds about 600,000 distinct CDR3 sequences; roughly a sixth are singletons and the top ten take under 3.5%. Material for sequencing was blood. The chain combines TRBV5-1 with TRBJ1-1; the D is unclear. This TCR was sampled from a middle-aged woman with Graves' ophthalmopathy. CDR3 nucleotide sequence: TGCGCCAGCAGCTTGACCAGCGGATCGAACACTGAAGCTTTCTTT. It specifies CASSLTSGSNTEAFF.